Detailed here is one T cell receptor beta chain. This record comes from a study of blood T cell repertoires in COVID-19. The repertoire was sequenced with immunoSEQ multiplex PCR; TCRdb's copy has only in-frame clones and lacks some. The sample records 200,000 to 250,000 clones, about nine tenths being singletons. CDR3 size: 13 residues. Germline loops: CDR1 MGHRA, CDR2 YSYEKL. Trimming stripped 4 bases from V and 2 bases from J, with 8 bases between. The chain has TRBV4-1 and TRBJ1-1; D is unresolved. The origin of this receptor is a woman aged 55-70 years with acute or convalescent COVID-19. The sample comprised peripheral blood. Here the CDR3 DNA reads TGCGCCAGCAGCCCAAGAGTTAACACTGAAGCTTTCTTT. As protein: CASSPRVNTEAFF.